This record looks at one TCR beta chain sequence and its context. The antigen is unknown. Healthy Caucasian individuals from Russia aged about 6 to 90 were enrolled as donors. The draw of peripheral blood yielded ten milliliters from each donor. The authors ran a second PCR of about 6 to 11 cycles using a sample-barcoded 5' primer and a J-beta primer mix. TCRdb re-called the 5' RACE reads with MiXCR, one entry per CDR3 protein. The profile covers 780,000 or so distinct CDR3 sequences, with more than 55% appearing a single time and about a quarter taken by the ten largest. Germline trimming cut 5 bases from V and 5 bases from J; bases unmatched to any gene: 7. CDR3 length equals 15 residues. Germline loops: CDR1 MDHEN, CDR2 SYDVKM. The record originates from a study of blood T cells in healthy people across ages. Study outcomes and limitations: Across samples, TCR beta diversity tracked strongly with naive T cell percentage.

The chain has TRBV28 and TRBJ2-5; 11 bases map to TRBD2. This TCR derives from a man between 35 and 55 years old in good health. Sequenced sample: blood. Here the CDR3 reads CASSPIGLAGETQYF. The DNA for the CDR3 is TGTGCCAGCAGTCCGATAGGACTAGCGGGTGAGACCCAGTACTTC.